These 26 T cell receptor beta chains originate from one sample sequenced in a study of siplizumab effects on memory and regulatory T cells. TCRdb's table, derived via immunoSEQ multiplex PCR, lists solely in-frame clones and lacks some. The repertoire consists of around 120,000 clones, with approximately 94% occurring once and the leading ten covering 1.5% to 2%. Sequencing was done on a sample of non-Treg CD4+ T cells sorted from blood. Receptors originate from a human donor in good health.

The genes are TRBV6-5 and TRBJ2-1, with TRBD1 matching 7 bases. Germline-derived CDR1 and CDR2 are MNHEY and SVGAGI. J lost 8 bases, V lost 8 bases, and 12 bases had no gene match. This CDR3 has 14 amino acids. CDR3 protein: CASGKGYRGYEQFF. For the CDR3, the DNA is TGTGCCAGCGGGAAGGGGTACAGGGGCTATGAGCAGTTCTTC.

The V call is TRBV30, the J call TRBJ2-6, with 8 nucleotides matching TRBD1. With V trimmed by 2 bases and J by 4 bases, 13 bases remained unmatched. CDR1 and CDR2 (germline): GTSNPN, SVGIG (reference sequence). The CDR3 spans 18 residues. The CDR3 sequence: CAWSWDRRRSEGANVLTF. As DNA, the CDR3 is TGTGCCTGGAGTTGGGACAGGCGCAGGAGTGAGGGGGCCAACGTCCTGACTTTC.

This chain links TRBV2 with TRBJ2-3; 9 nucleotides agree with TRBD2. The germline CDR1 and CDR2 sequences are SNHLY and FYNNEI. With 2 bases clipped from V and 9 bases from J, the junction kept 12 bases outside the gene matches. This CDR3 is built from 16 residues. CDR3 DNA: TGTGCCAGCAGTGAATGGGCGGGGGGGCCCCGAAAGACGCAGTATTTT. Its protein is CASSEWAGGPRKTQYF.

This clone was found once. CDR3 protein: CASSETSGGYEQYF. The CDR3 DNA is TGTGCCAGCAGCGAGACTAGCGGGGGTTACGAGCAGTACTTC. The V and J genes are TRBV9 and TRBJ2-7; 12 bases agree with TRBD2. V shed 3 bases and J 4 bases; nucleotides not matched to a gene: 2. Germline loops: CDR1 SGDLS, CDR2 YYNGEE. The CDR3 is 14 residues long.

V usage is TRBV2 and J usage is TRBJ2-5; no definite D call. The V end lost 8 bases, the J end lost 5 bases, and 12 bases lay between the germline ends. Per the germline V gene, CDR1 is SNHLY and CDR2 is FYNNEI. This CDR3 is 12 amino acids long. CDR3 DNA: TGTGCCAGCTCGCCAGCCAGCGAGACCCAGTACTTC. This encodes CASSPASETQYF.

The J gene is TRBJ2-3, the V gene TRBV5-1; no firm D call. The V gene lost 4 bases and the J gene lost 2 bases, with 8 bases spanning the gap. Germline V gene sequence: CDR1 SGHRS, CDR2 YFSETQ. CDR3 size: 13 residues. For the CDR3, the DNA is TGCGCCAGCAGCGCCGCGCCCACAGATACGCAGTATTTT. This encodes CASSAAPTDTQYF.

The V call is TRBV18, the J call TRBJ2-4; 8 bases fit TRBD2. From germline, CDR1 is KGHSH and CDR2 LQKENI. The CDR3 spans 18 residues. V shed 3 bases, J shed 2 bases, and the junction held 12 bases outside the gene matches. CDR3 in DNA: TGTGCCAGCTCACCGAGACCGGGAGGGGAATTGACCAAAAACATTCAGTACTTC. Amino acids: CASSPRPGGELTKNIQYF.

This chain connects TRBV6-1 to TRBJ1-1; D perhaps matches TRBD1 (5 bases). This CDR3 has 12 residues. Germline V gives CDR1 MNHNS, CDR2 SASEGT. The V end was cut by 6 bases, the J end by 7 bases, with 12 bases between. The CDR3 region is CASRGRIVEAFF. CDR3 sequence (DNA): TGTGCCAGCAGGGGACGAATCGTTGAAGCTTTCTTT.

The J gene is TRBJ2-5, the V gene TRBV6-1, with D maybe TRBD1 (6 bases). V lost 5 bases, J lost 1 base, and 11 bases lay in between. The CDR3 is made up of 14 amino acids. CDR1 is MNHNS, CDR2 SASEGT, per germline. In DNA, the CDR3 is TGTGCCAGCAGTCTTGGACAGCTCCAAGAGACCCAGTACTTC. It encodes CASSLGQLQETQYF.

This clone was seen only once. The chain recombines TRBV7-6 with TRBJ2-7; D is perhaps TRBD1 (5 bases). CDR1 SGHVS and CDR2 FNYEAQ come from the germline V gene. The length of the CDR3 is 14 residues. The V end lost 5 bases, the J end lost 2 bases, and 13 bases lay between the germline ends. The CDR3, as DNA: TGTGCCAGCAGCCTCTTGGCAGGGCCCTACGAGCAGTACTTC. Translated, it gives CASSLLAGPYEQYF. The full variable domain, with the rest looked up from reference TRBV7-6 and TRBJ2-7, is GAGVSQSPRYKVTKRGQDVALRCDPISGHVSLYWYRQALGQGPEFLTYFNYEAQQDKSGLPNDRFSAERPEGSISTLTIQRTEQRDSAMYRCASSLLAGPYEQYFGPGTRLTVT.

This chain uses TRBV19 with TRBJ2-2; 10 positions agree with TRBD1. With 5 bases clipped from V and 6 bases from J, the junction kept 9 bases outside the gene matches. The length of the CDR3 is 16 residues. CDR1 is LNHDA and CDR2 is SQIVND in the germline V gene (reference sequence). Here the CDR3 reads CASSPSGTGVPGELFF. CDR3 coding DNA: TGTGCCAGTAGTCCATCAGGGACAGGGGTGCCCGGGGAGCTGTTTTTT.

The V and J genes are TRBV7-9 and TRBJ1-1; D gene unclear. Germline-derived CDR1 and CDR2 are SEHNR and FQNEAQ (reference sequence). There are 13 residues in the CDR3. The V gene lost 2 bases and the J gene lost 1 base, with 5 bases spanning the gap. CDR3 sequence reads: CASSLPKNTEAFF. The CDR3 bases are TGTGCCAGCAGCTTACCGAAGAACACTGAAGCTTTCTTT.

The V and J genes are TRBV6-5 and TRBJ1-3, with D perhaps matching TRBD1 (5 bases). In germline, CDR1 is MNHEY, CDR2 SVGAGI. The CDR3 extends over 14 amino acids. V lost 4 bases, J lost 2 bases, and 9 bases lay in between. CDR3 bases: TGTGCCAGCAGTTCGGGCAGGGCTGGAAACACCATATATTTT. Translating gives CASSSGRAGNTIYF.

Only one count was recorded for this clone. The chain couples TRBV2 to TRBJ2-1; perhaps TRBD2 as D (6 bases). Germline assignment: CDR1 SNHLY and CDR2 FYNNEI. The length of the CDR3 is 13 residues. The V end lost 2 bases, the J end lost 10 bases, and 12 bases lay between the germline ends. The CDR3 coding sequence is TGTGCCAGCAGTGAATGGGGGGTTGGAGAGCAGTTCTTC. Its translation is CASSEWGVGEQFF.

The J gene is TRBJ2-1, the V gene TRBV5-5; D remains ambiguous. Germline V gene data show CDR1 as SGHKS and CDR2 as YYEKEE (reference sequence). Trimming took 0 bases from V and 15 from J, leaving 10 bases between them. The CDR3 length is 11 residues. This CDR3 is CASSLAWAGFF. In nucleotides, the CDR3 is TGTGCCAGCAGCTTGGCCTGGGCCGGGTTCTTC.

V usage is TRBV6-4 and J usage is TRBJ1-1; weak D call: TRBD1 (5 bases). CDR3 length equals 14 residues. Trimming took off 2 bases at V and 2 bases at J, with 9 bases between the two ends. Germline values: CDR1 MRHNA, CDR2 SNTAGT. DNA of the CDR3: TGTGCCAGCAGTGACGACAGAGAAAACACTGAAGCTTTCTTT. Amino acid sequence: CASSDDRENTEAFF.

The chain has TRBV5-6 and TRBJ1-2, with a tentative D call TRBD1 (5 bases). The CDR3 contains 15 residues. V lost 1 base and J 8 bases, leaving 18 bases between the germline ends. The germline gives CDR1 SGHDT, CDR2 YYEEEE. The CDR3 DNA reads as TGTGCCAGCAGCTTGTCGGGACCGACGGTGAGAGGCTACACCTTC. Its translation is CASSLSGPTVRGYTF.

This chain connects TRBV4-1 to TRBJ1-2; D possibly corresponds to TRBD1 (5 bases). Trimming pared 1 base from V and 3 bases from J, leaving 12 bases between. The germline V gene has CDR1 MGHRA and CDR2 YSYEKL. The CDR3 is 15 residues long. The CDR3 loop reads CASSQADSLDYGYTF. As DNA, the CDR3 is TGCGCCAGCAGCCAAGCCGACAGCCTAGACTATGGCTACACCTTC.

A single count supports this clone. The chain combines TRBV18 with TRBJ2-7, with D possibly TRBD1 on 6 matching bases. Trimming stripped 6 bases from V and 5 bases from J, with 14 bases between. Germline V gene data show CDR1 as KGHSH and CDR2 as LQKENI. The CDR3 consists of 13 residues. CDR3: CASSPDRFHEQYF. CDR3 DNA: TGTGCCAGCTCGCCAGACAGGTTCCACGAGCAGTACTTC.

The rearrangement joins TRBV29-1 to TRBJ1-4; possibly TRBD1 for D (6 bases). The CDR3 covers 11 residues. Looked up from germline, CDR1 is SQVTM and CDR2 is ANQGSEA. Trimming stripped 6 bases from V and 8 bases from J, with 10 bases between. CDR3 protein: CSVWTDEKLFF. The CDR3 DNA follows: TGCAGCGTCTGGACAGACGAAAAACTGTTTTTT. Full variable domain (outside the CDR3, taken from reference TRBV29-1 and TRBJ1-4): SAVISQKPSRDICQRGTSLTIQCQVDSQVTMMFWYRQQPGQSLTLIATANQGSEATYESGFVIDKFPISRPNLTFSTLTVSNMSPEDSSIYLCSVWTDEKLFFGSGTQLSVL.

The CDR3 protein is CASSVDYLTGELFF. CDR3 in DNA: TGTGCCAGCAGCGTAGACTACCTCACCGGGGAGCTGTTTTTT. This chain connects TRBV9 to TRBJ2-2, with D unclear. The CDR3 contains 14 residues. Trimming pared 0 bases from V and 4 bases from J, leaving 7 bases between. CDR1 and CDR2 from the germline V gene are SGDLS and YYNGEE.

The rearrangement links TRBV4-1 to TRBJ1-1, with a possible D match to TRBD1 (6 bases). This CDR3 spans 15 amino acids. CDR1 and CDR2 from the germline V gene are MGHRA and YSYEKL. Deletions cut 4 bases from V and 7 bases from J, with 19 bases between. Here the CDR3 reads CASSPRTDQTYEAFF. The CDR3 DNA reads as TGCGCCAGCAGCCCACGGACAGACCAAACATATGAAGCTTTCTTT.

V and J are TRBV10-3 and TRBJ2-7; 9 nucleotides match TRBD1. V was pared by 6 bases and J by 2 bases, with 5 bases of the junction left unmatched. CDR3 length equals 14 residues. Germline V gene lookup returns CDR1 ENHRY and CDR2 SYGVKD. The CDR3 spells CAIRRQGGPYEQYF. The CDR3 DNA follows: TGTGCCATCAGAAGACAGGGGGGACCCTACGAGCAGTACTTC.

The chain has TRBV6-5 and TRBJ2-3; 7 nucleotides agree with TRBD1. The CDR3 covers 16 residues. Trimming at V came to 2 bases and at J to 7 bases, leaving 12 bases not matched to a gene. The germline gives CDR1 MNHEY, CDR2 SVGAGI. The CDR3 reads CASSYNRGRAGHTQYF. DNA of the CDR3: TGTGCCAGCAGTTACAACAGGGGTAGGGCAGGTCATACGCAGTATTTT.

The chain uses TRBV18 and TRBJ1-1, with 8 nucleotides matching TRBD1. The ends lost 3 bases at V and 4 bases at J; junction bases unmatched: 10. CDR1 is KGHSH and CDR2 is LQKENI in the germline V gene. There are 16 residues in the CDR3. The CDR3 nucleotides read TGTGCCAGCTCACCGCAGGGGGCATTAGGGGGCACTGAAGCTTTCTTT. This gives the protein CASSPQGALGGTEAFF.

This clone was seen a single time. The V and J genes are TRBV2 and TRBJ1-5; a possible D gene is TRBD1 (5 bases). The CDR3 loop spans 16 amino acids. Germline V gene lookup returns CDR1 SNHLY and CDR2 FYNNEI. V was pared by 8 bases and J by 0 bases, with 17 bases between. This CDR3 reads CASQKETDYSNQPQHF. The CDR3 DNA is TGTGCCAGCCAGAAGGAGACAGACTATAGCAATCAGCCCCAGCATTTT.